This is a list of T cell receptor beta chains from one sample in a study of blood T cell repertoires in COVID-19. Sequencing was performed with immunoSEQ multiplex PCR; in TCRdb, only in-frame clones are kept and a portion is missing. Counted here are about 33,000 clones, 88% occurring once; the ten biggest clones make up approximately 6.7%. Sequences were obtained from peripheral blood. These receptors all stem from a human donor in a cohort sampled during active COVID-19. The CDR3 runs from the conserved cysteine through the conserved F or W. D genes are given only for firm matches. Rows may omit the clone size; those that give it use once, few, many or a size class.

TRBJ2-3 | TRBD2 | . | TRBV9 | CASSGGTSGGADTQYF | TGTGCCAGCAGCGGCGGTACTAGCGGAGGAGCAGATACGCAGTATTTT
TRBJ2-3 | . | once | TRBV5-1 | CASSLVSITSTDTQYF | TGCGCCAGCAGCTTGGTTAGCATCACTAGCACAGATACGCAGTATTTT
TRBJ2-7 | TRBD2 | . | TRBV3-1/TRBV3-2 | CASSPWGGDYEQYF | TGTGCCAGCAGCCCCTGGGGGGGGGACTACGAGCAGTACTTC
TRBJ2-7 | TRBD2 | . | TRBV5-6 | CASSLVRGGTYEQYF | TGTGCCAGCAGCTTGGTGCGCGGGGGTACCTACGAGCAGTACTTC
TRBJ1-2 | TRBD1 | . | TRBV6-5 | CASRGGTGEIYGYTF | TGTGCCAGCCGGGGGGGGACAGGGGAAATTTATGGCTACACCTTC
TRBJ2-1 | TRBD2 | . | TRBV9 | CASSPRDGLASYNEQFF | TGTGCCAGCAGCCCACGGGACGGACTAGCGAGCTACAATGAGCAGTTCTTC
TRBJ2-6 | TRBD1 | . | TRBV27 | CASSLRQGASGANVLTF | TGTGCCAGCAGTTTGCGACAGGGGGCCTCTGGGGCCAACGTCCTGACTTTC
TRBJ2-2 | TRBD1 | . | TRBV19 | CASRDRTNTGELFF | TGTGCCAGCAGGGACAGGACGAACACCGGGGAGCTGTTTTTT
TRBJ2-3 | . | . | TRBV10-2 | CASSESTLAAVFTDTQYF | TGCGCCAGCAGTGAGTCTACACTGGCAGCGGTTTTCACAGATACGCAGTATTTT
TRBJ2-3 | . | . | TRBV5-1 | CASSSHYRVKTDTQYF | TGCGCCAGCAGCTCCCATTACAGGGTAAAAACAGATACGCAGTATTTT
TRBJ1-6 | TRBD1 | . | TRBV2 | CASSESGQINSPLHF | TGTGCCAGCAGTGAATCGGGACAGATAAATTCACCCCTCCACTTT
TRBJ2-3 | . | . | TRBV19 | CASSAGTRTDTQYF | TGTGCCAGTAGCGCCGGGACAAGAACAGATACGCAGTATTTT
TRBJ2-5 | . | . | TRBV11-3 | CASSFPKEPTGEGETQYF | TGTGCCAGCAGCTTCCCTAAAGAACCGACAGGGGAGGGAGAGACCCAGTACTTC
TRBJ1-5 | TRBD1 | . | TRBV6-5 | CASSLQGAGNQPQHF | TGTGCCAGCAGTTTACAGGGGGCAGGCAATCAGCCCCAGCATTTT
TRBJ2-3 | TRBD2 | few | TRBV7-2 | CASSSWTSGTDTQYF | TGTGCCAGCAGCTCTTGGACTAGCGGCACAGATACGCAGTATTTT
TRBJ2-3 | TRBD1 | . | TRBV5-1 | CASSLATGGHTDTQYF | TGCGCCAGCAGCTTGGCGACAGGGGGACACACAGATACGCAGTATTTT
TRBJ2-3 | TRBD1 | few | TRBV19 | CASSDRGHSDTQYF | TGTGCCAGTAGTGACAGGGGGCATTCAGATACGCAGTATTTT
TRBJ2-3 | TRBD2 | . | TRBV18 | CASSPPGSGGPWGTDTQYF | TGTGCCAGCTCACCACCAGGCTCGGGAGGGCCCTGGGGCACAGATACGCAGTATTTT
TRBJ1-1 | . | . | TRBV27 | CASSPQGVMNTEAFF | TGTGCCAGCAGTCCCCAAGGGGTTATGAACACTGAAGCTTTCTTT
TRBJ1-6 | TRBD1 | . | TRBV28 | CASRGTGNSPLHF | TGTGCCAGCAGGGGGACAGGGAATTCACCCCTCCACTTT
TRBJ2-1 | TRBD2 | . | TRBV25-1 | CASSRLAGYNEQFF | TGTGCCAGCAGTAGGCTAGCGGGGTACAATGAGCAGTTCTTC
TRBJ1-3 | . | . | TRBV18 | CASSAGVDGNTIYF | TGTGCCAGCTCAGCAGGGGTTGACGGAAACACCATATATTTT
TRBJ2-7 | . | . | TRBV28 | CASSLGRPLQYF | TGTGCCAGCAGTTTAGGGAGGCCGCTGCAGTACTTC
TRBJ2-2 | . | few | TRBV6-1 | CASSERAGRSTGELFF | TGTGCCAGCAGTGAACGGGCAGGGAGGAGCACCGGGGAGCTGTTTTTT
TRBJ2-7 | TRBD1 | . | TRBV5-5 | CASSLVTGVFSYEQYF | TGTGCCAGCAGCTTGGTAACAGGGGTTTTCTCCTACGAGCAGTACTTC
TRBJ2-7 | . | . | TRBV5-6 | CASILWGVSYEQYF | TGTGCCAGCATCCTTTGGGGGGTATCATACGAGCAGTACTTC
TRBJ2-7 | . | . | TRBV5-1 | CASSYGPQGNYEQYF | TGCGCCAGCAGCTACGGACCTCAGGGCAACTACGAGCAGTACTTC
TRBJ2-3 | . | . | TRBV6-6 | CASRGLVADTQYF | TGTGCCAGCAGAGGTCTAGTGGCCGATACGCAGTATTTT
TRBJ2-1 | . | . | TRBV7-2 | CASSSPSQRARRNEQFF | TGTGCCAGCAGCTCCCCCTCCCAGCGGGCGCGTCGGAATGAGCAGTTCTTC
TRBJ2-5 | . | once | TRBV20-1 | CSASLERWTQYF | TGCAGTGCTAGTTTAGAAAGATGGACCCAGTACTTC
TRBJ2-7 | . | . | TRBV5-1 | CASSTQGGYYEQYF | TGCGCCAGCAGCACCCAGGGGGGATACTACGAGCAGTACTTC
TRBJ2-7 | . | . | TRBV4-1 | CASSHQGGEYRYF | TGCGCCAGCAGCCACCAAGGGGGGGAGTACCGCTATTTC
TRBJ2-7 | . | . | TRBV11-3 | CASSLGTGSYEQYF | TGTGCCAGCAGCTTAGGGACGGGGAGCTACGAGCAGTACTTC
TRBJ2-3 | TRBD1 | . | TRBV6-5 | CASKTPGQGADTQYF | TGTGCCAGCAAGACCCCGGGACAGGGGGCAGATACGCAGTATTTT
TRBJ2-7 | TRBD1 | . | TRBV29-1 | CSVSGQTYEQYF | TGCAGCGTCTCGGGACAGACCTACGAGCAGTACTTC
TRBJ1-6 | . | . | TRBV11-2 | CASSLNRVVNSPLHF | TGTGCCAGCAGCTTAAACAGGGTGGTCAATTCACCCCTCCACTTT
TRBJ2-2 | TRBD2 | . | TRBV11-2 | CASSKLGGTGELFF | TGTGCCAGCAGCAAGCTGGGGGGGACCGGGGAGCTGTTTTTT
TRBJ2-5 | . | . | TRBV13 | CASSGGAEETQYF | TGTGCCAGCAGCGGGGGGGCCGAAGAGACCCAGTACTTC
TRBJ1-5 | . | few | TRBV3-1/TRBV3-2 | CASSQDSWRGDQPQHF | TGTGCCAGCAGCCAAGACTCCTGGCGGGGTGATCAGCCCCAGCATTTT
TRBJ1-2 | TRBD1 | once | TRBV7-2 | CASSLTGIYGYTF | TGTGCCAGCAGCCTGACAGGGATCTATGGCTACACCTTC
TRBJ1-2 | . | . | TRBV28 | CASSHQGRRVYGYTF | TGTGCCAGCAGTCACCAGGGTAGGAGGGTCTATGGCTACACCTTC
TRBJ2-5 | TRBD2 | . | TRBV5-1 | CASSPLAGGHSETQYF | TGCGCCAGCAGCCCTCTAGCGGGGGGGCATAGTGAGACCCAGTACTTC
TRBJ2-1 | . | . | TRBV18 | CASSPPRDFSVLNEQFF | TGTGCCAGCTCACCACCGAGGGACTTTTCAGTGCTTAATGAGCAGTTCTTC